A single T cell receptor (beta chain) is shown here with its context. There is no known antigen for this receptor. The sample holds no much larger clone one base away, and base qualities are not on file. This entry is derived from a study of Ad26.COV2.S vaccination and SARS-CoV-2 variants (dated by TCRdb to the early 2020s). A note on the overall study: Vaccine-arm donors were drawn from COV1001, a multicentre, randomized, double-blind, placebo-controlled phase I-IIa trial of Ad26.COV2.S in healthy adults. A total of some 30 samples were included in the TCR-sequenced set, comprising 19 Ad26.COV2.S vaccine recipients, 5 placebo recipients and 8 SARS-CoV-2 convalescent individuals. Blinding of investigators to trial group allocation was maintained during experiments and outcome assessment. The specificity and breadth of SARS-CoV-2-reactive T cell receptors after Ad26.COV2.S vaccination were assessed by TCRbeta repertoire sequencing. Ad26.COV2.S was given intramuscularly at 5x10^10 or 1x10^11 viral particles, as a single shot or as two shots 56 days apart. Trial participants were randomized into five groups of five: low-dose or high-dose Ad26.COV2.S given once or twice, or placebo on both occasions. Overall results and qualifications from the work: Comparing responses between vaccine doses or regimens was not something the study was powered to do. After vaccination, substantial breadth of spike-specific CD8+ and CD4+ T cell responses was reported. Ad26.COV2.S recipients had higher spike-specific TCR breadth than placebo recipients (P = 0.0014). The authors noted that total T cell responses may have been underestimated by the TCR breadth and depth analyses. Non-spike TCR breadth was comparable between vaccine and placebo recipients, consistent with the vaccine containing only spike.

Deletion took 2 bases off V and 1 base off J, with a span of 16 bases between the germline ends. CDR1 and CDR2, per the germline V gene, are SGHDT and YYEEEE. The CDR3 goes from the cysteine to the phenylalanine over 17 residues. Only the CDR3 part of the read is kept: 51 bases, read in frame from the first base. Read against the paper, the sample's treatment or condition label means: some 20 received Ad26.COV2.S at low or high dose, single or two shots; roughly 5 received placebo; per-sample allocation not given. For vaccine and placebo recipients, repertoires were sequenced using samples collected on day 63 after the first injection. Cohort 1b enrolled fewer than 30 adults aged 18-55 years at a single site in Boston, USA, between 29 July and 7 August 2020. As a vaccine, Ad26.COV2.S was a replication-incompetent adenovirus type 26 vector that expressed a prefusion-stabilized SARS-CoV-2 spike protein derived from the original Wuhan strain.

The immunoSEQ Assay was used to sequence TCRbeta CDR3 regions. After extraction, genomic DNA underwent amplification by bias-controlled multiplex PCR, followed by high-throughput sequencing. The source study handled its data this way. To quantify the absolute abundance of every unique TCRbeta CDR3 region, sequences were collapsed and filtered. Usable DNA was measured by amplifying reference genes present in all nucleated cells, and TCRbeta template counts were normalized to that usable DNA to estimate T cell fraction. Repertoire TCRs were annotated as SARS-CoV-2-specific by exact matching of V gene, CDR3 amino acid sequence and J gene to a known reactive TCR set. The reference SARS-CoV-2 TCR set was derived from MIRA and filtered for enrichment in COVID-19-positive ImmuneCODE repertoires, a step that removed public or cross-reactive TCRs. Using the MIRA antigens, annotated TCRs were further analysed by specific ORF or by position within an ORF. Breadth was defined as annotated unique rearrangements over total unique productive rearrangements; depth was the summed frequency of those rearrangements. Group comparisons of TCR breadth used two-sided Wilcoxon rank-sum tests. Sourced from immuneACCESS, this table was stored by TCRdb with only in-frame sequences that have V and J called. A share of the clones is absent; for the studies checked, an unresolved V gene accounts for under half, and the remainder has no known explanation. The V and J calls and clone size are taken from that table; D and trimming were inferred from the DNA. The sample contains about 320,000 clones, around four fifths of them found a single time. The ten largest clonotypes hold 2% to 2.5% of the sample.

The sequence derives from a person between 18 and 65 years old who received the Ad26.COV2.S COVID-19 vaccine or a placebo. Source: peripheral blood, taken in a trial of Ad26.COV2.S vaccine versus placebo. In this chain, TRBV5-6 is recombined with TRBJ1-5; D gene: possibly TRBD1, on 5 matching bases. CDR3 sequence: CASSLISGRGSNQPQHF. The bases read TGTGCCAGCAGCTTAATTTCGGGACGCGGAAGCAATCAGCCCCAGCATTTT. The full variable domain, completed from the reference TRBV5-6 and TRBJ1-5 proteins outside the CDR3, reads DAGVTQSPTHLIKTRGQQVTLRCSPKSGHDTVSWYQQALGQGPQFIFQYYEEEERQRGNFPDRFSGHQFPNYSSELNVNALLLGDSALYLCASSLISGRGSNQPQHFGDGTRLSIL.